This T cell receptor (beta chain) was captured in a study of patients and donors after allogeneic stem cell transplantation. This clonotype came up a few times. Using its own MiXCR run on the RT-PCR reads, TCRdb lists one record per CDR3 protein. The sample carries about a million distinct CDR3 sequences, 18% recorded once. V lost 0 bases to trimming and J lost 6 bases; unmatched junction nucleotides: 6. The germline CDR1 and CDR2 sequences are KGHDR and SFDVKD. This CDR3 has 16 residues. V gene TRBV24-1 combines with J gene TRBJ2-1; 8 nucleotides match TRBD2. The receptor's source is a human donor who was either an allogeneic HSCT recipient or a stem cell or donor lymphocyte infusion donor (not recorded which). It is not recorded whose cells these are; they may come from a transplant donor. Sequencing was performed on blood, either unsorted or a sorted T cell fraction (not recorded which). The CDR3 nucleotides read TGTGCCACCAGTGATTTGAGAGCGGGGGAAGGCAATGAGCAGTTCTTC. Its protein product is CATSDLRAGEGNEQFF.